This TCR beta chain appears in the sequencing data of a study of blood T cell repertoires in COVID-19. Study-wide context: Whether acute or convalescent, the COVID-19 samples came from the United States, Italy and Spain.

The CDR3 is 15 amino acids. V dropped 5 bases and J dropped 2 bases, with 13 bases sitting between them. Germline CDR1 is MNHEY and CDR2 is SMNVEV (reference sequence). Profiled with immunoSEQ multiplex PCR; TCRdb holds only in-frame clones, not every one. In the table there are roughly 97,000 clones, more than 75% of which are singletons. This clone was detected only a few times. This TCR derives from a man in his fifties with acute or convalescent COVID-19. Specimen: peripheral blood. The V and J genes are TRBV27 and TRBJ2-1; perhaps TRBD1 as D (6 bases). CDR3 loop: CASSLDRPTYNEQFF. Here the CDR3 DNA reads TGTGCCAGCAGTCTAGACAGGCCAACCTACAATGAGCAGTTCTTC.